This T cell receptor beta chain was recovered during a study of shared clonotypes between healthy human individuals. Study-wide background: Per-donor plates numbered three CD4 naive, three CD4 memory, two CD8 naive and one CD8 memory.

Turning to this clone: Its antigen is not identified.

Study-level points and caveats: A handful of donors had around 5.5% of their naive CD4 clonotypes in common.

This CDR3 is 18 amino acids long. Germline trimming cut 5 bases from V and 7 bases from J; bases unmatched to any gene: 12. Germline CDR1 and CDR2: SGHVS and FQNEAQ. The repertoire was sequenced with immunoSEQ multiplex PCR; TCRdb's copy has only in-frame clones and lacks some. The table shows some 87,000 clones, with 60% to 75% occurring only once. Sequences were obtained from memory CD8+ T cells sorted from blood. The subset here: CD45RO+ cells pooled with CCR7-negative TemRA cells. The chain employs TRBV7-8 and TRBJ2-1; 15 bases agree with TRBD2. The sequence derives from a man aged 30 to 39 in good health. The CDR3 region is CASSPPVGTSGRRNEQFF. The CDR3 nucleotides are TGTGCCAGCAGCCCCCCGGTAGGGACTAGCGGGAGGAGGAATGAGCAGTTCTTC.